The sequence of this T cell receptor (beta chain) was determined in a study of shared T cell receptors in the human thymus. In its sample, this clone was seen once. Trimming took 3 bases from V and 4 from J; bases not matched to a gene: 15. This CDR3 has 19 amino acids. Germline loops: CDR1 LNHDA, CDR2 SQIVND (reference sequence). The protocol was immunoSEQ multiplex PCR, while the TCRdb copy is restricted to in-frame clones and leaves out a portion. The sample lists hundreds of thousands of clones; 80% to 90% were seen once. This same sample was also taken into another study, of human thymus T cells. That paper adds: Donors consisted of healthy Finnish infants (having corrective surgery for congenital heart defects). The thymus tissue came from resections taken during corrective heart surgery. It looked as if thymic and blood repertoires used V and J genes in a biased way. There were highly overlapping thymic repertoires among unrelated individuals, as related research reported.

Specimen: thymocytes. The rearrangement uses TRBV19 and TRBJ1-4; 9 nucleotides align to TRBD1. This clonotype was obtained from a boy under two years old with a congenital heart defect. This CDR3 is CASSILRTGEGIDNEKLFF. The CDR3 nucleotides are TGTGCCAGTAGTATTCTGAGGACAGGGGAAGGTATCGATAATGAAAAACTGTTTTTT.